The clone carrying this T cell receptor beta chain was observed a handful of times. Its antigen remains unknown. Researchers used 5'RACE with constant-segment primers to make TCR alpha and TCR beta cDNA libraries that carry sample barcodes and UMIs. TCRdb itself ran the 5' RACE reads through MiXCR, one entry per CDR3 protein. The sample has about 290,000 distinct CDR3 sequences, roughly 15% seen once. The data stem from a study of T-cell memory formation after mild COVID-19. Study summary: Clusters were largely donor specific. Study-wide findings and caveats: CD4/CD8 balance characterized clones contracting day 15 to 85, and CD4+ skew characterized later expanders. Cross-reactive memory apparently joined, as some responding clones appeared in pre-infection memory.

The CDR3 is made up of 16 amino acids. The V end lost 6 bases, the J end lost 0 bases, and 15 bases lay between the germline ends. Germline values: CDR1 MNHNY, CDR2 SVGAGI (reference sequence). The sequenced material came from PBMCs or a T cell subset sorted from them (not recorded which). V is TRBV6-6 and J is TRBJ1-5; possible D gene TRBD1, 5 bases. The clonotype was recovered from a man aged 18 to 35 who had mild COVID-19 (a few samples of this study predate the infection). Cell type and time point are not known. CDR3 region: CASSRSQGYSNQPQHF. In nucleotides, the CDR3 is TGTGCCAGCAGCCGCTCCCAGGGTTATAGCAATCAGCCCCAGCATTTT.